This record looks at one T cell receptor (beta chain) sequence and its context. J lost 1 base, V lost 5 bases, and 13 bases had no gene match. The CDR3 is made up of 17 amino acids. Germline CDR1 SGHTA, CDR2 FQGNSA. The sample comes from a study of response to subunit inactivated influenza vaccine. Via MiXCR, TCRdb re-called the RT-PCR reads, giving one row per CDR3 protein. This table has 800,000 or so distinct CDR3 sequences, around 20% appearing once. The V call is TRBV7-2, the J call TRBJ2-7; 8 bases line up with TRBD1. Sample: PBMCs from blood, taken more than 4 days after vaccination. This clonotype was sampled from a man between 50 and 59 years old who received an inactivated influenza vaccine. CDR3 sequence (DNA): TGTGCCAGCAGCACGCCCCCAGACAGGGGAATTTCCTACGAGCAGTACTTC. Translating it yields CASSTPPDRGISYEQYF.